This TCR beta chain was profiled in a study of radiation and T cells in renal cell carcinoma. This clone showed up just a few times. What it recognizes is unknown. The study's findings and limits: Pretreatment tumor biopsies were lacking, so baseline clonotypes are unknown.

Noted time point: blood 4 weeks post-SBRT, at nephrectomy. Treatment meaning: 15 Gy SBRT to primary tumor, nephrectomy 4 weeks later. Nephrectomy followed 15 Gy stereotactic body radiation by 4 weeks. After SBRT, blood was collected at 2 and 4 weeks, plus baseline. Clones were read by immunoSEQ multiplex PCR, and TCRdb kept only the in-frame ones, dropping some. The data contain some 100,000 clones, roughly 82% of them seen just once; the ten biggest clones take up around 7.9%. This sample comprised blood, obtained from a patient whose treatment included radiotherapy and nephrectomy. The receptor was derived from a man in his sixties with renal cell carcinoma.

The CDR3 bases are TGTGCCAGCAGGCCTACAGTTCCTGGAAACACCATATATTTT. Translated: CASRPTVPGNTIYF. The rearrangement links TRBV6-6 to TRBJ1-3; D not resolved. V was shortened by 6 bases and J by 2 bases, with 11 bases between the two germline ends. CDR1 is MNHNY and CDR2 is SVGAGI in the germline V gene (reference sequence). The CDR3 is 14 amino acids.